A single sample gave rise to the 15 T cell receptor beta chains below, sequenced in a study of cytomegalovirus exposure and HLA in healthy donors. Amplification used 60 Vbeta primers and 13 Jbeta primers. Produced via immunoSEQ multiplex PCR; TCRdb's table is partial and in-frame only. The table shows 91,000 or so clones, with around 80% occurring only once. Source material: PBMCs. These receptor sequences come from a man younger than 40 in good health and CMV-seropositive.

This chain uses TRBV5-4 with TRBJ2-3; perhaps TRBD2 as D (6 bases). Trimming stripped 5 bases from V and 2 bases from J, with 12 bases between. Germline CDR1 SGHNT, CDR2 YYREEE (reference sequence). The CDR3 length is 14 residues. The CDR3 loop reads CASSGSGYTDTQYF. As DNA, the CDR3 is TGTGCCAGCAGTGGAAGCGGGTACACAGATACGCAGTATTTT.

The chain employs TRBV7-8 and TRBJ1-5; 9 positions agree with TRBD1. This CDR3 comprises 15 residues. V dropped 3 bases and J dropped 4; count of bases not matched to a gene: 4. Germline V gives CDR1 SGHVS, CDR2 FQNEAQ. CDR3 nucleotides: TGTGCCAGCAGCTTGACAGGGGGTTTTAATCAGCCCCAGCATTTT. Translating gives CASSLTGGFNQPQHF.

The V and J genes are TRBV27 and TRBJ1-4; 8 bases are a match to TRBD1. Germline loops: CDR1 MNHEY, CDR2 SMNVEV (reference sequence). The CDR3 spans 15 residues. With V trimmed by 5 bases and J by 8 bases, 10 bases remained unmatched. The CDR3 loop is CASSPRTGLAEKLFF. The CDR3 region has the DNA TGTGCCAGCAGTCCCCGGACAGGGCTAGCGGAAAAACTGTTTTTT.

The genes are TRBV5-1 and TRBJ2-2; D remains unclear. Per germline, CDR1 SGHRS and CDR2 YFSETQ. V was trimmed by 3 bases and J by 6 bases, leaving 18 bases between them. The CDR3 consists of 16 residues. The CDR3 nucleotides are TGCGCCAGCAGCTGGAGCCCGACGGGTGGTGCCGGGGAGCTGTTTTTT. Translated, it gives CASSWSPTGGAGELFF.

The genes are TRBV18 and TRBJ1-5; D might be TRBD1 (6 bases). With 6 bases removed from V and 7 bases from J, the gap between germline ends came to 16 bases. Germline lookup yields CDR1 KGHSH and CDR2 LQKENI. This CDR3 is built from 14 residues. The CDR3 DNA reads TGTGCCAGCTCCCCCGGGGGGGGCGAGCAGCCCCAGCATTTT. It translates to CASSPGGGEQPQHF.

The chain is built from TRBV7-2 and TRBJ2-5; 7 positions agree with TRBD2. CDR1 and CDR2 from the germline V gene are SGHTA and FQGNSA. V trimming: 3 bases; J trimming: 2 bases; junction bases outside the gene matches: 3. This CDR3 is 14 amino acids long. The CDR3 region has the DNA TGTGCCAGCAGCTTTTGGGGACTACAAGAGACCCAGTACTTC. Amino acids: CASSFWGLQETQYF. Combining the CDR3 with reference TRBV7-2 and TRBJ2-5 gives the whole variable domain GAGVSQSPSNKVTEKGKDVELRCDPISGHTALYWYRQSLGQGLEFLIYFQGNSAPDKSGLPSDRFSAERTGGSVSTLTIQRTQQEDSAVYLCASSFWGLQETQYFGPGTRLLVL.

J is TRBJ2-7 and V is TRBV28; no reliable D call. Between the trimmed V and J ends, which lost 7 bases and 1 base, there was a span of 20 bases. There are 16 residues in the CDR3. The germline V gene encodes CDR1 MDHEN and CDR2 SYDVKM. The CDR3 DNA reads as TGTGCCAGCACCCCCCGGCCAGGCCTTCCGTCCTACGAGCAGTACTTC. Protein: CASTPRPGLPSYEQYF. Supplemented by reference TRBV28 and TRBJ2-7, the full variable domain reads DVKVTQSSRYLVKRTGEKVFLECVQDMDHENMFWYRQDPGLGLRLIYFSYDVKMKEKGDIPEGYSVSREKKERFSLILESASTNQTSMYLCASTPRPGLPSYEQYFGPGTRLTVT.

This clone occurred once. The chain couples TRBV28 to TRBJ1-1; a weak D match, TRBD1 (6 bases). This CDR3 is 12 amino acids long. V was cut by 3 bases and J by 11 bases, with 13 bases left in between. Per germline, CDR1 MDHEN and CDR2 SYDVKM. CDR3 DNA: TGTGCCAGCAGTTTTCTTCAGGGGCAGGCTTTCTTT. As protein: CASSFLQGQAFF.

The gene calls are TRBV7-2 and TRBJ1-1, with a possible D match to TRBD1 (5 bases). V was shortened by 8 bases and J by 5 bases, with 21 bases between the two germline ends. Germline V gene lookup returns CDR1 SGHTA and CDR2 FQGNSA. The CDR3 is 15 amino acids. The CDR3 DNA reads TGTGCCAGCCGAAAAACCCGGGACTCGGCGACTGAAGCTTTCTTT. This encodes CASRKTRDSATEAFF. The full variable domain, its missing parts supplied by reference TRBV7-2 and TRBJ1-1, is GAGVSQSPSNKVTEKGKDVELRCDPISGHTALYWYRQSLGQGLEFLIYFQGNSAPDKSGLPSDRFSAERTGGSVSTLTIQRTQQEDSAVYLCASRKTRDSATEAFFGQGTRLTVV.

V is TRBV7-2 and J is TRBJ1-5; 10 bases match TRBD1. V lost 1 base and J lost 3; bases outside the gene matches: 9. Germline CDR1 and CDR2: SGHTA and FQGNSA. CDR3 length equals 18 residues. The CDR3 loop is CASSLDFGTGDPNQPQHF. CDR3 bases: TGTGCCAGCAGCTTAGATTTCGGGACAGGGGATCCCAATCAGCCCCAGCATTTT.

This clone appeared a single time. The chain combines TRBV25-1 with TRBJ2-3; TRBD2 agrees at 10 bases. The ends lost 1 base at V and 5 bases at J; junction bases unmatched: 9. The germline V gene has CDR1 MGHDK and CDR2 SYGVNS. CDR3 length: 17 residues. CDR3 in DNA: TGTGCCAGCAGTGAATTGGGGCTAGCGGGAGAAGTAGATACGCAGTATTTT. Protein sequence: CASSELGLAGEVDTQYF.

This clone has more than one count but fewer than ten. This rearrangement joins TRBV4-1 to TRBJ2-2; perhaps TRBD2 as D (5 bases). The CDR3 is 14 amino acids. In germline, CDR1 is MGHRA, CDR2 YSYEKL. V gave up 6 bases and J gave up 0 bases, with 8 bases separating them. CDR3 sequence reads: CASRKAANTGELFF. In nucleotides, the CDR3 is TGCGCCAGCAGGAAAGCGGCGAACACCGGGGAGCTGTTTTTT.

As DNA, the CDR3 is TGCTCAGGGACAGGGGAGTTCTACGAGCAGTACTTC. As protein: CSGTGEFYEQYF. This chain joins TRBV29-1 and TRBJ2-7; 10 nucleotides line up with TRBD1. This CDR3 spans 12 amino acids. The germline V gene has CDR1 SQVTM and CDR2 ANQGSEA.

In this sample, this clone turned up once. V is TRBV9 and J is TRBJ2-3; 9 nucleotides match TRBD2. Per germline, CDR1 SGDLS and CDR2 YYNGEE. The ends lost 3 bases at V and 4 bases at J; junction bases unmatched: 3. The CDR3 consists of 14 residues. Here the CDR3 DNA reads TGTGCCAGCAGCGCGGGACTAGCCGCAGATACGCAGTATTTT. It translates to CASSAGLAADTQYF.

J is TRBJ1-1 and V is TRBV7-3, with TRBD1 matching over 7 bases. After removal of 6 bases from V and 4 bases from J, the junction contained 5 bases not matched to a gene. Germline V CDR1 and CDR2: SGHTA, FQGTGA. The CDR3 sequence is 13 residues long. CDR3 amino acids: CASRLQGGTEAFF. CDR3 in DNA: TGTGCCAGCAGACTTCAGGGGGGCACTGAAGCTTTCTTT.